This T cell receptor beta chain came from a study of type 1 regulatory T cells. Study summary: An in vitro protocol generated T-allo10, a Tr1-enriched, alloantigen-specific CD4 T cell product.

CDR1 is WNHNN and CDR2 is SYGVQD in the germline V gene (reference sequence). Losses at the gene ends were 6 bases for V and 0 bases for J; bases not matched to a gene: 3. This CDR3 has 14 residues. TCRdb reprocessed the reads with MiXCR, giving one entry per CDR3 protein. The table records approximately 100,000 distinct CDR3 sequences, around a third of them present only once. Sequencing used CD4+ T cells, either the whole sample or a sorted fraction (not recorded which). This chain links TRBV10-1 with TRBJ2-5; 8 nucleotides match TRBD1. The origin of this receptor is a human donor in good health. The CDR3 region is CASSGQGNQETQYF. The CDR3, as DNA: TGCGCCAGCAGCGGACAGGGCAACCAAGAGACCCAGTACTTC.